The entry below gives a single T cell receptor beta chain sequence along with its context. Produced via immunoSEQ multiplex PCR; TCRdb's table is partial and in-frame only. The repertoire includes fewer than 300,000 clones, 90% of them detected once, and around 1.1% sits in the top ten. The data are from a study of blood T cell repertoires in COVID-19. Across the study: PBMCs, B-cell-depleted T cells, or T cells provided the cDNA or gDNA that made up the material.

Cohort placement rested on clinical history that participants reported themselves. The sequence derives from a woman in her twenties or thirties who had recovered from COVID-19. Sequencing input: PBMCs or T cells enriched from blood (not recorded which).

The CDR3 nucleotides are TGTGCCATCAGTAGAAACAGCGGGGAGGGTGAAAAACTGTTTTTT. This encodes CAISRNSGEGEKLFF. The chain joins TRBV10-3 to TRBJ1-4; D gene ambiguous. The CDR3 loop spans 15 amino acids. V shed 5 bases and J shed 7 bases, with 17 bases lying between them. Looked up from germline, CDR1 is ENHRY and CDR2 is SYGVKD.